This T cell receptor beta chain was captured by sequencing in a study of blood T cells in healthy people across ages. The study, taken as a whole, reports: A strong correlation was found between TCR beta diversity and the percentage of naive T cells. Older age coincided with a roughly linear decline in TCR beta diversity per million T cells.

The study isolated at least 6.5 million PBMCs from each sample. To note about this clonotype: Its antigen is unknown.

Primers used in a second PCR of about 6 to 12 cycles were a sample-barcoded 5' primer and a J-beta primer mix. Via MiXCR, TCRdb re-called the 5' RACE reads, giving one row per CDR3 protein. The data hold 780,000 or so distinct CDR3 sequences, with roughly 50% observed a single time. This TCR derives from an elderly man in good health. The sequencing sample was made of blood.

CDR3: CASSQRLRDYEQYF. CDR3 bases: TGTGCCAGCAGCCAGCGACTACGTGACTACGAGCAGTACTTC. V usage is TRBV3-1 and J usage is TRBJ2-5; tentatively, D is TRBD2 (5 bases). The assigned J gene may be wrong: the sequence end matches TRBJ2-7 better. The CDR3 spans 14 residues. Looked up from germline, CDR1 is LGHDT and CDR2 is YNNKEL (reference sequence).